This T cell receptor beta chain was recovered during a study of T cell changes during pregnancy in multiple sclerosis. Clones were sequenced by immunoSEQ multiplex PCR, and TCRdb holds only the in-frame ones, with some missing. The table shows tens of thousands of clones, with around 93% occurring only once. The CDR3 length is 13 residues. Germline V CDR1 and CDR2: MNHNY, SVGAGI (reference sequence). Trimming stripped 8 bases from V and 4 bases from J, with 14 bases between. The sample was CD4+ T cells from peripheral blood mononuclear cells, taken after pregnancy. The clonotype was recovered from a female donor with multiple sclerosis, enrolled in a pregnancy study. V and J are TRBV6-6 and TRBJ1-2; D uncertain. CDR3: CASRAGGLYGYTF. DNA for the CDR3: TGTGCCAGCCGAGCCGGAGGTCTCTATGGCTACACCTTC.